A single sample gave rise to the 15 T cell receptor beta chains below, sequenced in a study of Ad26.COV2.S vaccination and SARS-CoV-2 variants. Noted treatment: some 20 received Ad26.COV2.S at low or high dose, single or two shots; roughly five received placebo; per-sample allocation not given. The samples were gathered on day 63 after the first injection of vaccine or placebo. Produced via immunoSEQ multiplex PCR; TCRdb's table is partial and in-frame only. The sample consists of hundreds of thousands of clones, about 90% of them appearing once. Sequencing was performed on peripheral blood, taken in a trial of Ad26.COV2.S vaccine versus placebo. These receptors were collected from a person aged 18-65 years who received the Ad26.COV2.S COVID-19 vaccine or a placebo.

The rearrangement joins TRBV18 to TRBJ2-7; 9 nucleotides match TRBD1. This CDR3 has 14 residues. After removal of 2 bases from V and 5 bases from J, the junction contained 4 bases not matched to a gene. Per the germline V gene, CDR1 is KGHSH and CDR2 is LQKENI. The DNA for the CDR3 is TGTGCCAGCTCACCAGGGACAGGGTATAACGAGCAGTACTTC. It specifies CASSPGTGYNEQYF. The full variable domain, completed using reference TRBV18 and TRBJ2-7, is NAGVMQNPRHLVRRRGQEARLRCSPMKGHSHVYWYRQLPEEGLKFMVYLQKENIIDESGMPKERFSAEFPKEGPSILRIQQVVRGDSAAYFCASSPGTGYNEQYFGPGTRLTVT.

The chain links TRBV4-2 to TRBJ1-6; D may be TRBD1 (6 bases). This CDR3 has 16 amino acids. The V end was cut by 4 bases, the J end by 7 bases, with 17 bases between. Germline loops: CDR1 LGHNA, CDR2 YNFKEQ. DNA of the CDR3: TGTGCCAGCAGCCCCCCGACAGGCGCCTTAAATTCACCCCTCCACTTT. It codes for CASSPPTGALNSPLHF.

This clone has just one count. The chain links TRBV2 to TRBJ1-6, with D unclear. This CDR3 is 16 amino acids long. With 8 bases removed from V and 0 bases from J, the gap between germline ends came to 14 bases. From germline, CDR1 is SNHLY and CDR2 FYNNEI. The CDR3 nucleotides are TGTGCCAGCGGTCGTCCCGGAAGCTCCTATAATTCACCCCTCCACTTT. Amino acids: CASGRPGSSYNSPLHF.

This clone was picked up one time. The genes are TRBV10-3 and TRBJ2-5, with 8 bases identical to TRBD2. V gave up 4 bases and J gave up 3 bases; unmatched junction bases: 4. CDR1 is ENHRY and CDR2 is SYGVKD in the germline V gene. This CDR3 has 14 residues. The CDR3 is CAISGKGLEETQYF. The CDR3 DNA is TGTGCCATCAGTGGGAAGGGACTAGAAGAGACCCAGTACTTC.

The rearrangement links TRBV5-1 to TRBJ1-4; 7 bases are a match to TRBD1. V gave up 5 bases and J gave up 5 bases; unmatched junction bases: 9. Looked up from germline, CDR1 is SGHRS and CDR2 is YFSETQ. This CDR3 contains 15 residues. The CDR3 sequence is CASSSAGTVNEKLFF. The CDR3 region has the DNA TGCGCCAGCAGTTCCGCCGGGACAGTAAATGAAAAACTGTTTTTT.

CDR3 sequence: CASSLGPSVNEAFF. The CDR3 DNA sequence: TGCGCCAGCAGCTTGGGTCCCAGTGTGAATGAAGCTTTCTTT. This chain joins TRBV5-1 and TRBJ1-1; D is ambiguous. This CDR3 spans 14 amino acids. V gave up 0 bases and J gave up 7 bases, with 13 bases separating them. Germline loops: CDR1 SGHRS, CDR2 YFSETQ. Looking up the rest from reference TRBV5-1 and TRBJ1-1 gives the full variable domain: KAGVTQTPRYLIKTRGQQVTLSCSPISGHRSVSWYQQTPGQGLQFLFEYFSETQRNKGNFPGRFSGRQFSNSRSEMNVSTLELGDSALYLCASSLGPSVNEAFFGQGTRLTVV.

The chain recombines TRBV12-5 with TRBJ1-1; D not certain. CDR3 size: 14 residues. V was cut by 3 bases and J by 3 bases, with 11 bases left in between. Germline-derived CDR1 and CDR2 are LGHNT and FRNRAP. CDR3 in DNA: TGTGCTAGTGGTTTCTCAGGAGGTGACACTGAAGCTTTCTTT. Amino acids: CASGFSGGDTEAFF.

The gene calls are TRBV9 and TRBJ1-1; D is perhaps TRBD1 (6 bases). The CDR3 covers 14 residues. CDR1 SGDLS and CDR2 YYNGEE come from the germline V gene. V lost 0 bases, J lost 1 base, and 7 bases lay in between. CDR3 sequence reads: CASSVAGENTEAFF. The CDR3 region has the DNA TGTGCCAGCAGCGTAGCAGGGGAGAACACTGAAGCTTTCTTT.

V is TRBV11-2 and J is TRBJ2-7; 11 nucleotides agree with TRBD1. J lost 2 bases, V lost 0 bases, and 6 bases had no gene match. Germline V lookup: CDR1 SGHAT, CDR2 FQNNGV. There are 17 residues in the CDR3. The CDR3 coding sequence is TGTGCCAGCAGCTTAGAGACACCGGGACAGGGGGCCTACGAGCAGTACTTC. This translates into CASSLETPGQGAYEQYF.

This chain joins TRBV25-1 and TRBJ1-4; D possibly corresponds to TRBD1 (6 bases). The CDR3 runs to 16 residues. Germline V lookup: CDR1 MGHDK, CDR2 SYGVNS. V was trimmed by 3 bases and J by 8 bases, leaving 19 bases between them. CDR3 amino acids: CASSDPHRVFFEKLFF. In nucleotides, the CDR3 is TGTGCCAGCAGTGACCCGCACAGGGTTTTTTTCGAAAAACTGTTTTTT.

This clone was detected only once. The chain couples TRBV2 to TRBJ1-3, with 9 positions matching TRBD1. This CDR3 is built from 15 residues. J gave up 4 bases and V 5 bases, and 6 bases lay outside the gene matches. Germline-derived CDR1 and CDR2 are SNHLY and FYNNEI. CDR3 amino acids: CASSRQGVEGNTIYF. Here the CDR3 DNA reads TGTGCCAGCAGTCGACAGGGGGTAGAGGGAAACACCATATATTTT.

This clone was recorded once. The rearrangement uses TRBV5-1 and TRBJ1-1, with D hard to call. CDR1 is SGHRS, CDR2 YFSETQ, per germline. Trimming removed 0 bases from V and 0 bases from J, with 12 bases in between. The CDR3 has 16 residues. The CDR3 protein is CASSLAPIYMNTEAFF. Written as DNA, the CDR3 is TGCGCCAGCAGCTTGGCACCGATATACATGAACACTGAAGCTTTCTTT.

This chain connects TRBV19 to TRBJ2-1, with 8 positions matching TRBD2. Germline assignment: CDR1 LNHDA and CDR2 SQIVND (reference sequence). The CDR3 runs to 15 residues. With V trimmed by 4 bases and J by 2 bases, 4 bases remained unmatched. The CDR3 region is CASSKTSDTYNEQFF. The CDR3, as DNA: TGTGCCAGTAGTAAGACTAGCGATACCTACAATGAGCAGTTCTTC.

The count of this clone is one. The gene calls are TRBV5-4 and TRBJ2-3; D perhaps matches TRBD1 (6 bases). Trimming stripped 5 bases from V and 6 bases from J, with 16 bases between. The germline gives CDR1 SGHNT, CDR2 YYREEE (reference sequence). There are 14 residues in the CDR3. CDR3 DNA: TGTGCCAGCAGTCCTGGACAGCAGCCCGATACGCAGTATTTT. This encodes CASSPGQQPDTQYF.

The chain joins TRBV6-5 to TRBJ2-5; D gene uncertain. Trimming stripped 0 bases from V and 2 bases from J, with 10 bases between. The CDR3 length is 15 residues. CDR1 is MNHEY and CDR2 is SVGAGI in the germline V gene. CDR3 region: CASSYSGSLQETQYF. The CDR3, as DNA: TGTGCCAGCAGTTACTCAGGCAGCCTTCAAGAGACCCAGTACTTC.